The 13 T cell receptor beta chains presented below share a single source sample, sequenced in a study of lymphopenia after photon versus proton radiotherapy. Sequencing used immunoSEQ multiplex PCR; TCRdb keeps in-frame clones, though not all of them. The table has tens of thousands of clones, around 80% seen once; the top ten hold about 29%. Sequenced material: peripheral blood, taken from a patient treated with photon-based radiotherapy. The origin of the receptors is a man between 50 and 59 years old with gastric cancer.

This chain uses TRBV21-1 with TRBJ1-1; the table's D call, TRBD1, was not checked against the DNA. TRBV21-1 is termed a pseudogene. The CDR3 loop spans 16 amino acids. CDR3 region: CASSKVLRTGNTEAFF. In nucleotides, the CDR3 is TGTGCCAGCAGCAAAGTCCTCCGGACAGGGAACACTGAAGCTTTCTTT.

The chain uses TRBV18 and TRBJ1-1; D not certain. Per the germline V gene, CDR1 is KGHSH and CDR2 is LQKENI. The CDR3 is 13 residues long. V lost 0 bases, J lost 6 bases, and 8 bases lay in between. As DNA, the CDR3 is TGTGCCAGCTCACCACCTCCAAATTCTGAAGCTTTCTTT. Protein: CASSPPPNSEAFF. Combining the CDR3 with reference TRBV18 and TRBJ1-1 gives the whole variable domain NAGVMQNPRHLVRRRGQEARLRCSPMKGHSHVYWYRQLPEEGLKFMVYLQKENIIDESGMPKERFSAEFPKEGPSILRIQQVVRGDSAAYFCASSPPPNSEAFFGQGTRLTVV.

The chain carries TRBV6-6 and TRBJ1-1, with 8 bases lining up with TRBD1. The junction had 4 bases not matched to a gene; V was cut back by 6 bases and J by 1 base. The CDR3 runs 14 residues. Germline V gives CDR1 MNHNY, CDR2 SVGAGI (reference sequence). CDR3 DNA sequence: TGTGCCAGCAGATCAGACAGGGGGAACACTGAAGCTTTCTTT. This gives the protein CASRSDRGNTEAFF.

The chain carries TRBV7-9 and TRBJ1-1; TRBD1 aligns across 9 bases. This CDR3 is 13 amino acids long. Looked up from germline, CDR1 is SEHNR and CDR2 is FQNEAQ (reference sequence). Losses at the gene ends were 6 bases for V and 7 bases for J; bases not matched to a gene: 6. Written as DNA, the CDR3 is TGTGCCAGCAGGGTTACAGGGGGCAGTGAAGCTTTCTTT. Translation gives CASRVTGGSEAFF.

This clone was seen only a few times. A read error may account for a junction end that differs from germline. The V gene is TRBV7-2, the J gene TRBJ2-1, with 11 nucleotides matching TRBD2. This CDR3 comprises 12 residues. Looked up from germline, CDR1 is SGHTA and CDR2 is FQGNSA. The CDR3 nucleotides read TGTGCCAGCAGCAACCGACTAGCGGGACTCCTCTTC. Its protein product is CASSNRLAGLLF.

V usage is TRBV19 and J usage is TRBJ1-2, with 9 nucleotides matching TRBD1. Per the germline V gene, CDR1 is LNHDA and CDR2 is SQIVND (reference sequence). The CDR3 is made up of 13 amino acids. Losses at the gene ends were 6 bases for V and 2 bases for J; bases not matched to a gene: 1. The DNA of the CDR3 is TGTGCCAGTAGCGACAGGGGGAACTATGGCTACACCTTC. As protein: CASSDRGNYGYTF.

The CDR3: CASSAGLAGGTQYF. CDR3 sequence (DNA): TGTGCCAGCAGCGCGGGACTAGCGGGAGGGACGCAGTATTTT. This chain joins TRBV5-6 and TRBJ2-3, with TRBD2 matching 16 bases. The germline V gene has CDR1 SGHDT and CDR2 YYEEEE. The CDR3 is 14 amino acids. V lost 4 bases to trimming and J lost 9 bases; unmatched junction nucleotides: 2.

The chain links TRBV19 to TRBJ1-2; 9 bases are shared with TRBD1. Germline CDR1 is LNHDA and CDR2 is SQIVND (reference sequence). After removal of 5 bases from V and 4 bases from J, the junction contained 8 bases not matched to a gene. The CDR3 totals 15 residues. The CDR3 DNA reads TGTGCCAGTAGTTCCCGGGACAGGGTATTCTATGGCTACACCTTC. Amino acid sequence: CASSSRDRVFYGYTF. Full variable domain (remainder filled in from reference TRBV19 and TRBJ1-2): DGGITQSPKYLFRKEGQNVTLSCEQNLNHDAMYWYRQDPGQGLRLIYYSQIVNDFQKGDIAEGYSVSREKKESFPLTVTSAQKNPTAFYLCASSSRDRVFYGYTFGSGTRLTVV.

This sequence joins TRBV7-8 and TRBJ2-3; 7 bases are a match to TRBD1. CDR1 and CDR2 (germline): SGHVS, FQNEAQ. The J segment lost 0 bases and the V segment lost 5 bases, leaving 5 bases of the junction unmatched. The CDR3 consists of 15 residues. Written as DNA, the CDR3 is TGTGCCAGCAGCCCTAGGGGGCTTAGCACAGATACGCAGTATTTT. This translates into CASSPRGLSTDTQYF.

The V and J genes are TRBV5-1 and TRBJ2-5; no definite D call. V lost 2 bases to trimming and J lost 2 bases, with 7 bases between them. This CDR3 region has 13 residues. The germline CDR1 and CDR2 sequences are SGHRS and YFSETQ. CDR3 protein: CASSFTGQETQYF. CDR3 DNA: TGCGCCAGCAGCTTCACGGGTCAAGAGACCCAGTACTTC.

The J gene is TRBJ1-5, the V gene TRBV4-1, with D tentatively TRBD1 (6 bases). V was shortened by 0 bases and J by 7 bases, with 13 bases between the two germline ends. The germline V gene has CDR1 MGHRA and CDR2 YSYEKL. The CDR3 runs 15 residues. Written as DNA, the CDR3 is TGCGCCAGCAGCCAAGAAGACACGGGGGGCCAGCCCCAGCATTTT. Protein product: CASSQEDTGGQPQHF.

V and J are TRBV29-1 and TRBJ2-7; TRBD1 aligns across 12 bases. CDR1 is SQVTM and CDR2 is ANQGSEA in the germline V gene. The J segment lost 2 bases and the V segment lost 3 bases, leaving 2 bases of the junction unmatched. The CDR3 length is 14 residues. In DNA, the CDR3 is TGCAGCGTTGAGGGGACAGGGGGCACCTACGAGCAGTACTTC. Translated: CSVEGTGGTYEQYF.

The rearrangement uses TRBV18 and TRBJ2-1, with a weak D call TRBD1 (5 bases). The V and J ends lost 7 bases and 7 bases respectively, with 11 bases between them. This CDR3 spans 12 amino acids. Germline lookup yields CDR1 KGHSH and CDR2 LQKENI. CDR3 nucleotides: TGTGCCAGCTGGCGACAGTTGAATGAGCAGTTCTTC. It translates to CASWRQLNEQFF.